This TCR beta chain is drawn from a study of T cell repertoires in cytomegalovirus infection. The overall study: Both recently identified HLA-C-restricted and well-studied HLA-B-restricted CMV epitopes were used in the study. Indications came from public TCR beta signatures; they pointed to CMV infection and to a matching HLA type.

MiXCR was run by TCRdb on the reads, yielding one entry per CDR3 protein. The table has some 590,000 distinct CDR3 sequences, around two fifths seen once. This CDR3 is built from 14 residues. V was cut by 2 bases and J by 5 bases, with 10 bases left in between. Germline V gene sequence: CDR1 SGHTA, CDR2 FQGNSA. Turning to this clonotype: Its cognate antigen is unknown.

This receptor was identified in a human donor in good health (CMV status not recorded). Some clones in this sample may be carry-over from other donors' samples. The J gene is TRBJ2-4, the V gene TRBV7-2; possible D gene TRBD2, 6 bases. Sequenced material: cultured PBMCs, taken from culture after CMV antigen stimulation. This chain's CDR3 is CASSLNGGQNIQYF. For the CDR3, the DNA is TGTGCCAGCAGCTTAAACGGGGGACAAAACATTCAGTACTTC.